This T cell receptor beta chain came from a study of blood T cell repertoires in COVID-19. Across the study: PBMCs, B-cell-depleted T cells, or T cells provided the cDNA or gDNA that made up the material.

Clones were sequenced by immunoSEQ multiplex PCR, and TCRdb holds only the in-frame ones, with some missing. The sample holds 400,000 to 450,000 clones, approximately 88% seen once. With 7 bases removed from V and 3 bases from J, the gap between germline ends came to 12 bases. The CDR3 runs to 13 residues. Looked up from germline, CDR1 is LNHDA and CDR2 is SQIVND (reference sequence). This sequence originates from a woman between 50 and 59 years old with COVID-19, enrolled during active disease. The chain recombines TRBV19 with TRBJ1-1; no clear D. Sequencing was performed on peripheral blood. The CDR3 spells CASIDQEDTEAFF. For the CDR3, the DNA is TGTGCCAGTATTGATCAGGAGGACACTGAAGCTTTCTTT.